This TCR beta chain was sequenced during a study of blood T cell repertoires in COVID-19. Authors' analysis steps: Quantification of nucleated cells was approximated via reference gene primer amplification. Repertoires were generated with immunoSEQ multiplex PCR, while TCRdb's copy carries only in-frame clones and drops some. The V and J calls and the clone size are those of that table, but D and trimming were determined from the DNA. Of a few hundred thousand clones listed, approximately 84% are singletons. This clonotype originated in a man aged 45-60 years who had recovered from COVID-19. The sample taken for sequencing was PBMCs or T cells enriched from blood (not recorded which).

CDR3 DNA: TGCGCCAGCAGCTTGGGAGCCAATTCCAATACGCAGTATTTT. This encodes CASSLGANSNTQYF. The chain employs TRBV5-1 and TRBJ2-3; no reliable D call. The CDR3 spans 14 residues. V lost 0 bases to trimming and J lost 7 bases, with 12 bases between them. Germline V gene lookup returns CDR1 SGHRS and CDR2 YFSETQ. The variable domain in full, completed from reference TRBV5-1 and TRBJ2-3, reads KAGVTQTPRYLIKTRGQQVTLSCSPISGHRSVSWYQQTPGQGLQFLFEYFSETQRNKGNFPGRFSGRQFSNSRSEMNVSTLELGDSALYLCASSLGANSNTQYFGPGTRLTVL.